These 20 T cell receptor beta chains share one sample of origin, sequenced in a study of cytomegalovirus exposure and HLA in healthy donors. This PCR relied on a set of 60 Vbeta primers and 13 Jbeta primers. TCRdb keeps only in-frame clones here, not all; method: immunoSEQ multiplex PCR. The table has 90,000 to 120,000 clones, roughly four fifths seen once. The sample taken for sequencing was PBMCs. All receptors come from a man between 18 and 35 years old in good health and CMV-seronegative.

The genes are TRBV9 and TRBJ2-1; D unclear. This CDR3 contains 16 residues. With 0 bases removed from V and 5 bases from J, the gap between germline ends came to 15 bases. Germline V gene sequence: CDR1 SGDLS, CDR2 YYNGEE. The chain's CDR3 is CASSVELLVSDNEQFF. The CDR3 coding sequence is TGTGCCAGCAGCGTAGAGCTGTTGGTGTCCGACAATGAGCAGTTCTTC.

This clone was seen just once. V usage is TRBV6-5 and J usage is TRBJ2-5, with 7 positions matching TRBD1. Near its end, the DNA agrees better with TRBJ2-7, so the J call may be wrong. The CDR3 length is 15 residues. Germline assignment: CDR1 MNHEY and CDR2 SVGAGI. The CDR3 reads CASSYATGASYEQYF. The CDR3 DNA sequence: TGTGCCAGCAGTTACGCCACAGGGGCCTCCTACGAGCAGTACTTC.

This clone qualifies as medium-sized. CDR3 loop: CAVGTGDSNQPQHF. CDR3 coding DNA: TGTGCCGTGGGGACAGGAGATAGCAATCAGCCCCAGCATTTT. The rearrangement uses TRBV10-3 and TRBJ1-5; TRBD1 agrees at 8 bases. Unmatched junction bases numbered 6, after V lost 11 bases and J lost 0 bases. From germline, CDR1 is ENHRY and CDR2 SYGVKD. The CDR3 has 14 amino acids.

The chain uses TRBV6-6 and TRBJ1-2; 10 bases line up with TRBD1. Germline V gives CDR1 MNHNY, CDR2 SVGAGI (reference sequence). J was trimmed by 7 bases and V by 2 bases; bases with no gene match: 10. The CDR3 has 16 amino acids. The CDR3 protein is CASSYGGDRGLRGYTF. The CDR3 region has the DNA TGTGCCAGCAGTTACGGGGGAGACAGGGGGCTTCGTGGCTACACCTTC.

The gene calls are TRBV6-5 and TRBJ2-2; D possibly corresponds to TRBD1 (5 bases). Germline CDR1 and CDR2: MNHEY and SVGAGI. The CDR3 spans 12 residues. The V end was cut by 8 bases, the J end by 5 bases, with 9 bases between. CDR3 sequence: CASGYRTGELFF. Here the CDR3 DNA reads TGTGCCAGCGGCTACAGGACCGGGGAGCTGTTTTTT.

The chain recombines TRBV27 with TRBJ1-2; TRBD1 agrees at 8 bases. This CDR3 is built from 15 residues. The germline V gene has CDR1 MNHEY and CDR2 SMNVEV (reference sequence). The V and J ends lost 5 bases and 4 bases, in that order; junction bases with no gene match: 9. CDR3 sequence reads: CASSPGTGHVYGYTF. The CDR3 DNA reads as TGTGCCAGCAGTCCCGGGACAGGACACGTCTATGGCTACACCTTC.

The genes are TRBV25-1 and TRBJ1-5, with D unclear. The CDR3 contains 14 residues. Trimming stripped 5 bases from V and 1 base from J, with 9 bases between. Germline lookup yields CDR1 MGHDK and CDR2 SYGVNS. CDR3 sequence reads: CASSPRQSNQPQHF. CDR3 in DNA: TGTGCCAGCAGTCCCCGACAAAGCAATCAGCCCCAGCATTTT. Filled out from reference TRBV25-1 and TRBJ1-5, the complete variable domain reads EADIYQTPRYLVIGTGKKITLECSQTMGHDKMYWYQQDPGMELHLIHYSYGVNSTEKGDLSSESTVSRIRTEHFPLTLESARPSHTSQYLCASSPRQSNQPQHFGDGTRLSIL.

The rearrangement joins TRBV10-3 to TRBJ2-1; D is possibly TRBD2 (7 bases). CDR1 and CDR2 (germline): ENHRY, SYGVKD. Trimming took off 3 bases at V and 6 bases at J, with 27 bases between the two ends. This CDR3 has 19 amino acids. The CDR3 coding sequence is TGTGCCATCAGTGAAGGCCCTCTTGGGGGGGGCGTTGGGAGCAATGAGCAGTTCTTC. It yields the protein CAISEGPLGGGVGSNEQFF.

J is TRBJ1-1 and V is TRBV6-1; 7 nucleotides match TRBD1. Unmatched junction bases numbered 5, after V lost 6 bases and J lost 1 base. Looked up from germline, CDR1 is MNHNS and CDR2 is SASEGT. CDR3 length: 14 amino acids. For the CDR3, the DNA is TGTGCCAGCAGGGAGCGGACAGGGAACACTGAAGCTTTCTTT. Protein: CASRERTGNTEAFF.

This clone was recorded a few times. V is TRBV15 and J is TRBJ1-1, with D maybe TRBD1 (5 bases). The ends were cut back, 4 bases at V and 2 bases at J, with 8 bases in the middle. The germline gives CDR1 LNHNV, CDR2 YYDKDF (reference sequence). CDR3 length: 13 amino acids. This CDR3 reads CATSIGANTEAFF. The CDR3 DNA sequence: TGTGCCACCAGCATAGGGGCTAACACTGAAGCTTTCTTT.

This clone was detected only a few times. The CDR3 here is CASSIPSRRREGEAFF. The CDR3 DNA follows: TGTGCCAGTAGTATCCCGTCCCGCCGAAGAGAGGGCGAAGCTTTCTTT. J is TRBJ1-1 and V is TRBV19; no firm D call. V was cut by 3 bases and J by 8 bases, with 22 bases left in between. Germline-derived CDR1 and CDR2 are LNHDA and SQIVND (reference sequence). The CDR3 totals 16 residues. The variable domain in full, completed from reference TRBV19 and TRBJ1-1, reads DGGITQSPKYLFRKEGQNVTLSCEQNLNHDAMYWYRQDPGQGLRLIYYSQIVNDFQKGDIAEGYSVSREKKESFPLTVTSAQKNPTAFYLCASSIPSRRREGEAFFGQGTRLTVV.

This clone was picked up a small number of times. This chain links TRBV18 with TRBJ1-1; D uncertain. The ends were cut back, 3 bases at V and 4 bases at J, with 6 bases in the middle. Per the germline V gene, CDR1 is KGHSH and CDR2 is LQKENI. CDR3 length equals 12 residues. For the CDR3, the DNA is TGTGCCAGCTCACCGACAAGCACTGAAGCTTTCTTT. Its translation is CASSPTSTEAFF.

The chain combines TRBV28 with TRBJ2-1, with a possible D match to TRBD2 (5 bases). Germline values: CDR1 MDHEN, CDR2 SYDVKM. The CDR3 covers 16 residues. The V gene lost 3 bases and the J gene lost 9 bases, with 21 bases spanning the gap. CDR3 coding DNA: TGTGCCAGCAGTTTGGTAACTAGTGCCCAGATGGGTGAGCAGTTCTTC. This sequence encodes CASSLVTSAQMGEQFF. Full variable domain (missing parts from reference TRBV28 and TRBJ2-1): DVKVTQSSRYLVKRTGEKVFLECVQDMDHENMFWYRQDPGLGLRLIYFSYDVKMKEKGDIPEGYSVSREKKERFSLILESASTNQTSMYLCASSLVTSAQMGEQFFGPGTRLTVL.

This chain links TRBV15 with TRBJ2-5; TRBD2 matches at 9 bases. J was trimmed by 1 base and V by 0 bases; bases with no gene match: 0. The germline V gene has CDR1 LNHNV and CDR2 YYDKDF (reference sequence). This CDR3 has 15 residues. The CDR3: CATSRDSGGQETQYF. The CDR3 coding sequence is TGTGCCACCAGCAGAGATAGCGGGGGCCAAGAGACCCAGTACTTC. The variable domain in full, with the rest retrieved from reference TRBV15 and TRBJ2-5, is DAMVIQNPRYQVTQFGKPVTLSCSQTLNHNVMYWYQQKSSQAPKLLFHYYDKDFNNEADTPDNFQSRRPNTSFCFLDIRSPGLGDTAMYLCATSRDSGGQETQYFGPGTRLLVL.

This clone was picked up a small number of times. The chain combines TRBV7-6 with TRBJ1-1; D is unresolved. CDR1 SGHVS and CDR2 FNYEAQ come from the germline V gene. Trimming removed 4 bases at V and 1 base at J, with 10 bases between. This CDR3 region has 14 residues. CDR3 DNA: TGTGCCAGCAGCTCTGGACTGCAGAACACTGAAGCTTTCTTT. Translating it yields CASSSGLQNTEAFF.

V and J are TRBV7-9 and TRBJ1-2; D may be TRBD1 (6 bases). CDR1 and CDR2 (germline): SEHNR, FQNEAQ (reference sequence). This CDR3 is 15 amino acids long. Trimming removed 5 bases at V and 5 bases at J, with 18 bases between. The CDR3 nucleotides read TGTGCCAGCAGCCCGGGACAAGGGACCCAATATGGCTACACCTTC. It yields the protein CASSPGQGTQYGYTF.

The CDR3 loop is CASSPTSGGLDTQYF. CDR3 coding DNA: TGTGCCAGCAGTCCGACTAGCGGGGGGCTCGATACGCAGTATTTT. This rearrangement joins TRBV6-4 to TRBJ2-3; 13 positions agree with TRBD2. This CDR3 is built from 15 residues. After removal of 5 bases from V and 6 bases from J, the junction contained 5 bases not matched to a gene. Germline V CDR1 and CDR2: MRHNA, SNTAGT.

The chain couples TRBV15 to TRBJ2-3, with D maybe TRBD2 (6 bases). In germline, CDR1 is LNHNV, CDR2 YYDKDF (reference sequence). V lost 4 bases and J lost 1, with 12 bases in between. CDR3 size: 15 residues. In DNA form, the CDR3 reads TGTGCCACCAGCAAGGGTAGCGGAGGCACAGATACGCAGTATTTT. It yields the protein CATSKGSGGTDTQYF.

The V and J genes are TRBV4-2 and TRBJ2-7; D is possibly TRBD1 (5 bases). V dropped 0 bases and J dropped 0 bases, with 9 bases sitting between them. Germline-derived CDR1 and CDR2 are LGHNA and YNFKEQ. This CDR3 region has 15 residues. Here the CDR3 reads CASSQDPGSSYEQYF. The CDR3 nucleotides read TGTGCCAGCAGCCAAGATCCAGGGTCCTCCTACGAGCAGTACTTC.

The chain links TRBV9 to TRBJ1-5, with 9 bases that match TRBD1. This CDR3 is built from 15 residues. The V and J ends lost 2 bases and 5 bases, in that order; junction bases with no gene match: 5. Germline assignment: CDR1 SGDLS and CDR2 YYNGEE. CDR3: CASSVTGGEDQPQHF. CDR3 nucleotide sequence: TGTGCCAGCAGCGTGACAGGGGGAGAAGATCAGCCCCAGCATTTT.